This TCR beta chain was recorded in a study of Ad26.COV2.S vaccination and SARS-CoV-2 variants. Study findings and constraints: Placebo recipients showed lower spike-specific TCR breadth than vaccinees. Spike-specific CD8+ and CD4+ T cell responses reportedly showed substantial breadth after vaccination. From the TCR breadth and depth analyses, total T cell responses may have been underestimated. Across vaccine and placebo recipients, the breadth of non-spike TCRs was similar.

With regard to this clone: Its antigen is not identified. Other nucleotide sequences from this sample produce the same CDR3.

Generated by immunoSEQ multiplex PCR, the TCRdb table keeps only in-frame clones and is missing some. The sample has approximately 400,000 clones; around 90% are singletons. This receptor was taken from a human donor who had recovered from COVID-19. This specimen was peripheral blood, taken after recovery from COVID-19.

The DNA for the CDR3 is TGTGCCAGCAGCGTTTCAGTTTCAGGGGCCAACGTCCTGACTTTC. This sequence encodes CASSVSVSGANVLTF. This chain connects TRBV9 to TRBJ2-6, with D uncertain. The CDR3 loop spans 15 amino acids. Germline CDR1 SGDLS, CDR2 YYNGEE. V shed 2 bases and J shed 4 bases, with 10 bases lying between them.